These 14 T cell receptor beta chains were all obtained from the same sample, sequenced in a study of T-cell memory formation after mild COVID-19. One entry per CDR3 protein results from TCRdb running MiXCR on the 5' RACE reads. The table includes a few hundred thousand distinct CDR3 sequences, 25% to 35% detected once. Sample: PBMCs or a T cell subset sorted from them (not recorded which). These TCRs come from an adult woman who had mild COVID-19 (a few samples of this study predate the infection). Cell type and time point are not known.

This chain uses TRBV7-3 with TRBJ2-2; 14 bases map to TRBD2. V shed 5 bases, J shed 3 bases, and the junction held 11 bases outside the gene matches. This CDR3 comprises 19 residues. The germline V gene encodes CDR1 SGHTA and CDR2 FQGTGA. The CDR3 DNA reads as TGTGCCAGCAGCCATTACGGACTAGCGGGGGGAGAATACACCGGGGAGCTGTTTTTT. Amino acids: CASSHYGLAGGEYTGELFF.

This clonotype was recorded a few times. CDR3 coding DNA: TGTGCCACCAGCAGAAGGACTAGCGTTACCTACGAGCAGTACTTC. Its translation: CATSRRTSVTYEQYF. The rearrangement links TRBV15 to TRBJ2-7; 9 bases fit TRBD2. Looked up from germline, CDR1 is LNHNV and CDR2 is YYDKDF (reference sequence). V gave up 2 bases and J gave up 2 bases; unmatched junction bases: 4. The CDR3 is 15 residues long. The whole variable domain, filled in from reference TRBV15 and TRBJ2-7, reads DAMVIQNPRYQVTQFGKPVTLSCSQTLNHNVMYWYQQKSSQAPKLLFHYYDKDFNNEADTPDNFQSRRPNTSFCFLDIRSPGLGDTAMYLCATSRRTSVTYEQYFGPGTRLTVT.

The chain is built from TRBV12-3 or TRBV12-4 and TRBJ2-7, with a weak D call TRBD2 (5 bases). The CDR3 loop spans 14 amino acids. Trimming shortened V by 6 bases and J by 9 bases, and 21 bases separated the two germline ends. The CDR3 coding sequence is TGTGCCAGCAGATACAGCGGAGATAAGGCGAGGCAGTACTTC. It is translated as CASRYSGDKARQYF.

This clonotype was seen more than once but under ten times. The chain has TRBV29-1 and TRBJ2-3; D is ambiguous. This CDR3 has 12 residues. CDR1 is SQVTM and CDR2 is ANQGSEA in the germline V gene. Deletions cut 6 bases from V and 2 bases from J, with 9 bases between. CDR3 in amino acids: CSVAGITDTQYF. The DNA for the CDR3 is TGCAGCGTAGCTGGTATCACAGATACGCAGTATTTT.

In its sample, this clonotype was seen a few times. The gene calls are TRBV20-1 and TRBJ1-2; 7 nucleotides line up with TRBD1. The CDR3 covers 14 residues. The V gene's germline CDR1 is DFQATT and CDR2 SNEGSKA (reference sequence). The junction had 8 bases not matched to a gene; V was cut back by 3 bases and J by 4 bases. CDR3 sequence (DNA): TGCAGTGCTAGTAGGACAGGTGGCCGCTATGGCTACACCTTC. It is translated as CSASRTGGRYGYTF.

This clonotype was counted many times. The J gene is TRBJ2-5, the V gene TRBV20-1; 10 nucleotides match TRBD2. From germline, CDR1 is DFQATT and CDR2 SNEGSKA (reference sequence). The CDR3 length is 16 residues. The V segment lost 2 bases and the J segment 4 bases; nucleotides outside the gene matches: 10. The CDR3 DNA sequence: TGCAGTGCTAGAAACCTAGCGGGAGTTCGTCTAGAGACCCAGTACTTC. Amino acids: CSARNLAGVRLETQYF.

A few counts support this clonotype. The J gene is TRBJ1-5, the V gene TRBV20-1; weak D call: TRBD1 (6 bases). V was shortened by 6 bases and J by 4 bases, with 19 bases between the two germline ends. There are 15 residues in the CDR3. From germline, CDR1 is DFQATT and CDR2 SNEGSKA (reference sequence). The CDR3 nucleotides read TGCAGTGCCCTCACGGCAGGGGCCTTTAATCAGCCCCAGCATTTT. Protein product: CSALTAGAFNQPQHF.

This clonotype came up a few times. CDR3 in amino acids: CASRNSYGEYGYTF. As DNA, the CDR3 is TGTGCCAGCAGAAATTCGTATGGTGAATATGGCTACACCTTC. V and J are TRBV6-5 and TRBJ1-2; D is undetermined. The CDR3 spans 14 residues. V lost 6 bases and J 5 bases, leaving 16 bases between the germline ends. Germline V gene data show CDR1 as MNHEY and CDR2 as SVGAGI.

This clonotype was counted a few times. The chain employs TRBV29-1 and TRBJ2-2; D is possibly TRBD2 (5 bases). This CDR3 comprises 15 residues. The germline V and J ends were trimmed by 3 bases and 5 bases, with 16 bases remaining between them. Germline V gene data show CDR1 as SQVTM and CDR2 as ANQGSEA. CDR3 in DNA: TGCAGCGTTGAGTGGGCCGGGATGGCTACCGGGGAGCTGTTTTTT. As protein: CSVEWAGMATGELFF.

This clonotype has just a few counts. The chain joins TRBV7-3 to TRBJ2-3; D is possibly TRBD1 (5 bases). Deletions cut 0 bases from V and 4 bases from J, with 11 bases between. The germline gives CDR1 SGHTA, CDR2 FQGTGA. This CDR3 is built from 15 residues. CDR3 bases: TGTGCCAGCAGCTTAACGGGGCTGGGGTCAGATACGCAGTATTTT. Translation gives CASSLTGLGSDTQYF.

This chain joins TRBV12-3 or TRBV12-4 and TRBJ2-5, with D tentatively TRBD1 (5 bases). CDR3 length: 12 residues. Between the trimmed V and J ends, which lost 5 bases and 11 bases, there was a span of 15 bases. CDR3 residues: CASSPRVGAQYF. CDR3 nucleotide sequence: TGTGCCAGCAGTCCGAGAGTTGGGGCTCAGTACTTC.

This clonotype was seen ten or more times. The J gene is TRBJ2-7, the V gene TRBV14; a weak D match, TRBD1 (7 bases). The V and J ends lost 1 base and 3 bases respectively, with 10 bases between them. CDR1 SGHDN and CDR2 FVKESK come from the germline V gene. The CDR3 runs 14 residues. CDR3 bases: TGTGCCAGCAGCCAAGGACAGGGAGGCTACGAGCAGTACTTC. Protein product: CASSQGQGGYEQYF.

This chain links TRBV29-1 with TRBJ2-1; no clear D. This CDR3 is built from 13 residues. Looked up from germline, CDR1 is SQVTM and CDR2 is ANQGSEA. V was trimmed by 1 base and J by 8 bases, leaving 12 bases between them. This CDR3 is CSVEADLAYEQFF. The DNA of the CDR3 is TGCAGCGTTGAAGCAGACTTAGCATATGAGCAGTTCTTC.

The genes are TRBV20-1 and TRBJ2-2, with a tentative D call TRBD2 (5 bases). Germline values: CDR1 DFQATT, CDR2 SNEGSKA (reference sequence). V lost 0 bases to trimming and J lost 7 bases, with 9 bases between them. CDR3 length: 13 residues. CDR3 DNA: TGCAGTGCTAGAGATGAGGGTTACGGGGAGCTGTTTTTT. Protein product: CSARDEGYGELFF.